What follows are 17 T cell receptor beta chains derived from one specimen sequenced in a study of blood T cells in healthy people across ages. Sample-barcoded 5' priming and a J-beta primer mix drove a second PCR of about 6 to 11 cycles. TCRdb processed the 5' RACE reads anew with MiXCR; each CDR3 protein has one entry. This sample carries some 1.5 million distinct CDR3 sequences, about 30% of them seen once, and the ten largest clones take 7% to 9%. The sequencing sample was made of blood. Receptors were obtained from a woman aged 30 to 39 in good health.

This clonotype has a handful of counts. This chain connects TRBV20-1 to TRBJ1-5; D possibly corresponds to TRBD1 (5 bases). V gave up 5 bases and J gave up 0 bases, with 11 bases separating them. The CDR3 contains 14 residues. Per the germline V gene, CDR1 is DFQATT and CDR2 is SNEGSKA (reference sequence). The CDR3 sequence: CSALGGNSNQPQHF. The CDR3, as DNA: TGCAGTGCTCTGGGGGGGAATAGCAATCAGCCCCAGCATTTT.

The CDR3 reads CAISEDPLGDEQYF. The CDR3 DNA follows: TGTGCCATCAGTGAAGACCCATTGGGCGATGAGCAGTACTTC. The V call is TRBV10-3, the J call TRBJ2-7; D unresolved. CDR1 ENHRY and CDR2 SYGVKD come from the germline V gene. CDR3 length equals 14 residues. V shed 3 bases and J shed 7 bases, with 16 bases lying between them.

The J gene is TRBJ1-5, the V gene TRBV28; D might be TRBD1 (6 bases). CDR1 is MDHEN, CDR2 SYDVKM, per germline. The CDR3 is 15 residues long. Trimming left V 7 bases short and J 1 base short, with 14 bases between. The CDR3: CASKFPGASNQPQHF. The CDR3 coding sequence is TGTGCCAGCAAATTCCCAGGGGCCAGCAATCAGCCCCAGCATTTT.

The V call is TRBV7-2, the J call TRBJ1-2; D possibly corresponds to TRBD1 (5 bases). This CDR3 has 16 residues. Trimming took 5 bases from V and 2 from J, leaving 18 bases between them. Germline CDR1 SGHTA, CDR2 FQGNSA. The DNA for the CDR3 is TGTGCCAGCAGCCCCGGGGCAGGAGGGTCCAACTATGGCTACACCTTC. Residues: CASSPGAGGSNYGYTF.

This chain connects TRBV19 to TRBJ1-1; D remains unclear. The V gene lost 3 bases and the J gene lost 8 bases, with 16 bases spanning the gap. CDR1 is LNHDA and CDR2 is SQIVND in the germline V gene (reference sequence). The CDR3 runs to 14 residues. CDR3 coding DNA: TGTGCCAGTAGTATGGGCAGAACCTCCGACGAAGCTTTCTTT. Protein sequence: CASSMGRTSDEAFF. Together with reference TRBV19 and TRBJ1-1, the CDR3 gives the full variable domain: DGGITQSPKYLFRKEGQNVTLSCEQNLNHDAMYWYRQDPGQGLRLIYYSQIVNDFQKGDIAEGYSVSREKKESFPLTVTSAQKNPTAFYLCASSMGRTSDEAFFGQGTRLTVV.

This clonotype has only a few counts. The chain carries TRBV11-2 and TRBJ2-5, with 13 bases that match TRBD2. This CDR3 is built from 15 residues. The V gene's germline CDR1 is SGHAT and CDR2 FQNNGV. The V segment lost 5 bases and the J segment 5 bases; nucleotides outside the gene matches: 5. CDR3 protein: CASSGTSGGGETQYF. The CDR3 DNA is TGTGCCAGCAGCGGAACTAGCGGGGGGGGGGAGACCCAGTACTTC. The whole variable domain, remainder taken from reference TRBV11-2 and TRBJ2-5, is EAGVAQSPRYKIIEKRQSVAFWCNPISGHATLYWYQQILGQGPKLLIQFQNNGVVDDSQLPKDRFSAERLKGVDSTLKIQPAKLEDSAVYLCASSGTSGGGETQYFGPGTRLLVL.

This clonotype was seen a handful of times. This chain links TRBV5-4 with TRBJ2-5, with D possibly being TRBD2 (6 bases). The V gene's germline CDR1 is SGHNT and CDR2 YYREEE (reference sequence). V was clipped by 7 bases and J by 1 base, with 11 bases between them. This CDR3 comprises 13 residues. The CDR3 nucleotides are TGTGCCAGCCGTTCGGGAGTCCAAGAGACCCAGTACTTC. Protein sequence: CASRSGVQETQYF.

This clonotype was observed at least ten times. The chain employs TRBV5-1 and TRBJ2-7; D is ambiguous. The length of the CDR3 is 14 residues. Per germline, CDR1 SGHRS and CDR2 YFSETQ. V was pared by 2 bases and J by 6 bases, with 15 bases between. CDR3 sequence (DNA): TGCGCCAGCAGCTTAGGCAGAACCGCCTCCGAGCAGTACTTC. This gives the protein CASSLGRTASEQYF.

This clonotype was observed a few times. The chain is built from TRBV12-3 or TRBV12-4 and TRBJ1-5, with D hard to call. This CDR3 is 15 amino acids long. V was shortened by 2 bases and J by 8 bases, with 16 bases between the two germline ends. The CDR3 protein is CASSLLVKAPEPQHF. The CDR3, as DNA: TGTGCCAGCAGTTTATTGGTAAAGGCCCCCGAGCCCCAGCATTTT.

This clonotype was detected only a few times. The gene calls are TRBV20-1 and TRBJ1-5, with 8 bases matching TRBD1. Germline V gives CDR1 DFQATT, CDR2 SNEGSKA (reference sequence). V shed 6 bases and J 2 bases; nucleotides not matched to a gene: 9. The CDR3 length is 15 residues. CDR3 region: CSAALDRVGNQPQHF. CDR3 in DNA: TGCAGTGCGGCATTGGACAGGGTCGGCAATCAGCCCCAGCATTTT.

The chain employs TRBV11-2 and TRBJ2-3; D not resolved. The length of the CDR3 is 14 residues. Germline lookup yields CDR1 SGHAT and CDR2 FQNNGV. V was pared by 7 bases and J by 3 bases, with 14 bases between. The CDR3 bases are TGTGCCAGCAACCAGTCCCCCAGGACAGATACGCAGTATTTT. Translated: CASNQSPRTDTQYF.

This clonotype showed up many times. V is TRBV20-1 and J is TRBJ2-5, with 9 bases identical to TRBD2. The germline V gene encodes CDR1 DFQATT and CDR2 SNEGSKA (reference sequence). J lost 5 bases, V lost 1 base, and 8 bases had no gene match. The CDR3 length is 15 residues. The CDR3 DNA sequence: TGCAGTGCTAGAGTTGGCGGGAGGGCACCGGAGACCCAGTACTTC. It yields the protein CSARVGGRAPETQYF.

This clonotype was detected only a few times. The V call is TRBV11-1, the J call TRBJ2-1; 10 bases are a match to TRBD2. This CDR3 has 22 amino acids. V lost 0 bases, J lost 4 bases, and 21 bases stayed unmatched. In germline, CDR1 is SGHAT, CDR2 FQDESV (reference sequence). The CDR3 DNA follows: TGTGCCAGCAGCTTAGCCTGGGGAGGCGGACTAGCGGTATCAGCAGTATACAATGAGCAGTTCTTC. Its protein is CASSLAWGGGLAVSAVYNEQFF.

The chain combines TRBV3-1 with TRBJ2-1; unclear D gene. The ends were cut back, 0 bases at V and 9 bases at J, with 18 bases in the middle. CDR3 length equals 16 residues. Germline V gene lookup returns CDR1 LGHDT and CDR2 YNNKEL (reference sequence). The CDR3 loop reads CASSQEYRLPRGEQFF. CDR3 nucleotide sequence: TGTGCCAGCAGCCAAGAGTACCGACTCCCCCGTGGTGAGCAGTTCTTC.

This clonotype was seen a handful of times. A much more abundant neighbour one base away suggests this may be a read error. This chain joins TRBV10-3 and TRBJ2-7, with no clear D. In germline, CDR1 is ENHRY, CDR2 SYGVKD. This CDR3 has 14 residues. Trimming took 5 bases from V and 7 from J, leaving 18 bases between them. The CDR3: CAISTEVSYNEQYF. DNA for the CDR3: TGTGCCATCAGTACAGAGGTGTCGTACAATGAGCAGTACTTC.

The V call is TRBV27, the J call TRBJ2-2; D may be TRBD1 (6 bases). The CDR3 runs 15 residues. V shed 6 bases and J shed 4 bases, with 15 bases lying between them. Germline V gene lookup returns CDR1 MNHEY and CDR2 SMNVEV (reference sequence). CDR3 loop: CASRLQGSGTGELFF. The DNA of the CDR3 is TGTGCCAGCAGATTACAGGGATCGGGCACCGGGGAGCTGTTTTTT.

This clonotype was seen ten or more times. This chain joins TRBV7-2 and TRBJ2-7; D not resolved. The V gene lost 5 bases and the J gene lost 0 bases, with 5 bases spanning the gap. The CDR3 runs to 12 residues. CDR1 is SGHTA and CDR2 is FQGNSA in the germline V gene. Written as DNA, the CDR3 is TGTGCCAGCAGCCCCCACTCCTACGAGCAGTACTTC. Translated, it gives CASSPHSYEQYF.